Only a few counts were recorded for the clone carrying this TCR beta chain. The antigen remains unidentified. The data were obtained in a study of T cell repertoires in cytomegalovirus infection. TCRdb re-derived calls from the reads in MiXCR, one entry per CDR3 protein. The table has about 270,000 distinct CDR3 sequences, 20% to 25% seen once. The CDR3 is 14 amino acids. V lost 4 bases and J 5 bases, leaving 14 bases between the germline ends. Germline V gene sequence: CDR1 MNHEY, CDR2 SVGAGI. This clonotype was sampled from a human donor in good health (CMV status not recorded). Some clones in this sample may be carry-over from other donors' samples. The sequences come from cultured PBMCs, collected from culture after CMV antigen stimulation. V gene TRBV6-5 combines with J gene TRBJ2-5; D not resolved. CDR3 coding DNA: TGTGCCAGCAGTTCTCAGTTGGTTAGTGAGACCCAGTACTTC. Its protein is CASSSQLVSETQYF.